A selection of T cell receptor beta chains follows, all from one sample in a study of PD-L1 blockade in urothelial cancer. Profiling relied on immunoSEQ multiplex PCR, and the TCRdb table lists in-frame clones only, not all of them. The repertoire consists of roughly 45,000 clones, with around 80% occurring once and the leading ten covering roughly 13%. This specimen was PBMCs, taken around atezolizumab (anti-PD-L1) treatment. The receptors were gathered from a man aged 60 to 69 with urothelial cancer. The CDR3 runs from the conserved cysteine through the conserved F or W. The order of the fields is V gene, D gene, clone size, J gene, CDR3 DNA, CDR3 protein. D genes are given only for firm matches. Rows may omit the clone size; those that give it use once, few, many or a size class.

TRBV28	TRBD1	NA	TRBJ1-2	TGTGCCAGCAGCTACGAGAGGGGCAGGGGGCTCTCGAGGTATGGCTACACCTTC	CASSYERGRGLSRYGYTF
TRBV27	NA	NA	TRBJ2-5	TGTGCCAGCAGTTTTTTTAGACAGGACCCACAAGAGACCCAGTACTTC	CASSFFRQDPQETQYF
TRBV7-6	TRBD1	NA	TRBJ1-6	TGTGCCAGCAGCTCAGGGGGGGGACAGGGACCGTCCACCTATAATTCACCCCTCCACTTT	CASSSGGGQGPSTYNSPLHF
TRBV27	TRBD1	NA	TRBJ1-2	TGTGCCAGCAGGAGAGGACAGGGTGTCTATGGCTACACCTTC	CASRRGQGVYGYTF
TRBV18	TRBD2	NA	TRBJ2-7	TGTGCCAGCTCACCACCGACTAGCGGGGGGCCACTACGGGGTACAGTGCAGTACTTC	CASSPPTSGGPLRGTVQYF
TRBV30	TRBD1	NA	TRBJ1-4	TGTGCCTGCCTACCCGGGACAGGGAGGGAAAAACTGTTTTTT	CACLPGTGREKLFF
TRBV6-1	NA	NA	TRBJ2-7	TGTGCCAGCAGTGTTGCGGGCGGGCCTCGAGGGGAGCAGTACTTC	CASSVAGGPRGEQYF
TRBV2	NA	NA	TRBJ1-4	TGTGCCAGCAGTGTCGAGTCCAGGGGAGAGGGTGAAAAACTGTTTTTT	CASSVESRGEGEKLFF
TRBV4-3	TRBD1	few	TRBJ2-2	TGCGCCAGCAGCCAAGATCTGCAGGGGGCCGTCATCACCGGGGAGCTGTTTTTT	CASSQDLQGAVITGELFF
TRBV4-3	TRBD1	few	TRBJ2-4	TGCGCCAGCAGCGACAGGGCGTTAGCCAAAAACATTCAGTACTTC	CASSDRALAKNIQYF
TRBV23-1	TRBD2	NA	TRBJ2-4	TGCGCCAGCAACGAGTCCGCTAGCGGGTGCTCCAAAAACATTCAGTACTTC	CASNESASGCSKNIQYF
TRBV5-1	NA	few	TRBJ2-7	TGCGCCAGCAGCCACGGGAGACCTCGAGAGCAGTACTTC	CASSHGRPREQYF
TRBV11-2	NA	once	TRBJ1-5	TGTGCCAGCAGCTTTAACGGGGAGGTCGGCAATCAGCCCCAGCATTTT	CASSFNGEVGNQPQHF
TRBV30	TRBD2	NA	TRBJ2-5	TGTGCCTGGAGTAGACTAGCGGGAGGAGAGACCCAGTACTTC	CAWSRLAGGETQYF
TRBV5-1	NA	NA	TRBJ2-1	TGCGCCAGCAGCTTGGGACAGCACATCCCCTTTTACAATGAGCAGTTCTTC	CASSLGQHIPFYNEQFF
TRBV28	NA	NA	TRBJ1-1	TGTGCCAGCAGTTGGGGGGATGCCACTGAAGCTTTCTTT	CASSWGDATEAFF
TRBV11-2	TRBD1	NA	TRBJ1-2	TGTGCCAGCAGCTTAGTTGTTGGACAGGGATTCTATGGCTACACCTTC	CASSLVVGQGFYGYTF
TRBV5-5	TRBD1	NA	TRBJ2-4	TGTGCCAGCACGGACAGGGGTGTAACCAAAAACATTCAGTACTTC	CASTDRGVTKNIQYF
TRBV7-9	TRBD2	NA	TRBJ2-4	TGTGCCAGCAGCTTGACTAGCCCACGAACTGCCAAAAACATTCAGTACTTC	CASSLTSPRTAKNIQYF
TRBV14	TRBD2	NA	TRBJ2-1	TGTGCCAGCAGCCCGATGACTAGCGGGGCTTATGATGAGCAGTTCTTC	CASSPMTSGAYDEQFF
TRBV2	NA	few	TRBJ1-6	TGTGCCAGCAGTGAAGAAGATCCCTCCAGTTCACCCCTCCACTTT	CASSEEDPSSSPLHF
TRBV4-1	TRBD2	NA	TRBJ2-7	TGCGCCAGCAGCCAGACGGGGGGTTCCTACGAGCAGTACTTC	CASSQTGGSYEQYF
TRBV5-1	TRBD1	NA	TRBJ2-7	TGCGCCAGCAGCCCATATCCGGGACAGGGGGTTTACGAGCAGTACTTC	CASSPYPGQGVYEQYF
TRBV4-2	NA	NA	TRBJ1-5	TGTGCCAGCAGCCAAGGTGACATACCCGATCAGCCCCAGCATTTT	CASSQGDIPDQPQHF
TRBV7-2	NA	NA	TRBJ2-7	TGTGCCAGCACCCAACGGACTGAGTACGAGCAGTACTTC	CASTQRTEYEQYF
TRBV7-2	NA	NA	TRBJ2-7	TGTGCCAGCAGCTTAGAGCTGGGGGGAGGACTCTCCTACGAGCAGTACTTC	CASSLELGGGLSYEQYF
TRBV2	NA	NA	TRBJ1-5	TGTGCCAGCAGTCGTCAGTATAGCAATCAGCCCCAGCATTTT	CASSRQYSNQPQHF
TRBV5-6	NA	NA	TRBJ2-7	TGTGCCAGCAGCTTAGTAATTAGCACTGGGGAGCAGTACTTC	CASSLVISTGEQYF
TRBV28	TRBD1	NA	TRBJ2-7	TGTGCCAGCACTGACAGGGCCTACGAGCAGTACTTC	CASTDRAYEQYF
TRBV5-5	NA	NA	TRBJ2-3	TGTGCCAGCAGCTTGGGGCTAGCCTTGGATACGCAGTATTTT	CASSLGLALDTQYF
TRBV7-9	TRBD1	NA	TRBJ1-4	TGTGCCAGCAGCTCTCAACAGGGGAAAAATGAAAAACTGTTTTTT	CASSSQQGKNEKLFF
TRBV14	TRBD2	once	TRBJ2-3	TGTGCCAGCAGCCAAGTCGGGGGGGCCACGGATACGCAGTATTTT	CASSQVGGATDTQYF
TRBV30	NA	NA	TRBJ1-5	TGTGCCTGGAGTGCAGGGGGCAATCAGCCCCAGCATTTT	CAWSAGGNQPQHF
TRBV6-5	TRBD2	NA	TRBJ2-3	TGTGCCAGCAGTGCTAGCGGGAGGAGCACAGATACGCAGTATTTT	CASSASGRSTDTQYF
TRBV28	NA	few	TRBJ1-5	TGTGCCAGCAGTTTGGGGGGGGATCAGCCCCAGCATTTT	CASSLGGDQPQHF
TRBV6-5	NA	NA	TRBJ1-5	TGTGCCAGCAGTTCGGGGACTCCCTTTCGTAATCAGCCCCAGCATTTT	CASSSGTPFRNQPQHF
TRBV19	TRBD1	NA	TRBJ1-6	TGTGCCAGTAGTATGGCCGGACAGGGGGCTTCACCCCTCCACTTT	CASSMAGQGASPLHF
TRBV6-1	TRBD1	NA	TRBJ2-1	TGTGCCAGCAGCAAAAATGACAGGGATGAGCAGTTCTTC	CASSKNDRDEQFF
TRBV27	TRBD1	few	TRBJ2-7	TGTGCCACCGTTAGACAGGGGGACACCTACGAGCAGTACTTC	CATVRQGDTYEQYF
TRBV7-2	NA	NA	TRBJ2-1	TGTGCCAGCAGCTTACCCAGTTTAAATGAGCAGTTCTTC	CASSLPSLNEQFF
TRBV7-2	NA	NA	TRBJ1-2	TGTGCCAGCAGCTTACAGGTCGACAGTCTCTATGGCTACACCTTC	CASSLQVDSLYGYTF
TRBV30	NA	NA	TRBJ2-3	TGTGCCTGGAGTGAGGCGACGGGGGGCACAGATACGCAGTATTTT	CAWSEATGGTDTQYF
TRBV28	NA	NA	TRBJ1-1	TGTGCCAGCAGGGGGCAGGGAGGGAACACTGAAGCTTTCTTT	CASRGQGGNTEAFF
TRBV19	NA	NA	TRBJ2-1	TGTGCCAGTAGTGCAACAGGGTCCCATGAGCAGTTCTTC	CASSATGSHEQFF
TRBV28	NA	once	TRBJ2-5	TGTGCCAGCAGTTTTAGGGGTGCCGAGACCCAGTACTTC	CASSFRGAETQYF
TRBV21-1	NA	NA	TRBJ2-7	TGTGCCAGCAGCAAAGGAAGGGAGGCAGCCTACGAGCAGTACTTC	CASSKGREAAYEQYF
TRBV29-1	TRBD1	few	TRBJ1-1	TGCAGCGTTGGACAGGGGGCGAACACTGAAGCTTTCTTT	CSVGQGANTEAFF
TRBV6-5	NA	few	TRBJ1-1	TGTGCCAGCAGTACACAGGGATTTGAAGCTTTCTTT	CASSTQGFEAFF
TRBV5-1	TRBD1	NA	TRBJ1-1	TGCGCCAGCGACCCCGGGACAGGTAACACTGAAGCTTTCTTT	CASDPGTGNTEAFF
TRBV5-6	TRBD1	few	TRBJ2-2	TGTGCCAGCAGCTTAGACCGGGACAGGGGATACACCGGGGAGCTGTTTTTT	CASSLDRDRGYTGELFF
TRBV7-8	NA	NA	TRBJ2-1	TGTGCCAGCATCTTAGGTCTCGGACTCCACTCCTACAATGAGCAGTTCTTC	CASILGLGLHSYNEQFF
TRBV6-1	TRBD1	few	TRBJ1-1	TGTGCCAGCAAGACAGGGAGTGGGGCTGAAGCTTTCTTT	CASKTGSGAEAFF
TRBV9	TRBD1	NA	TRBJ2-5	TGTGCCAGCAGCGTAGGGACAGGGGGTAAAGAGACCCAGTACTTC	CASSVGTGGKETQYF
TRBV2	TRBD2	NA	TRBJ2-7	TGTGCCAGCAGTGAAGCCCCAGCAGGGAGGGGTTCCTACGAGCAGTACTTC	CASSEAPAGRGSYEQYF
TRBV28	NA	NA	TRBJ2-7	TGTGCCAGCAGCGGGGAGGGGGAGTGGGCCGACGAGCAGTACTTC	CASSGEGEWADEQYF